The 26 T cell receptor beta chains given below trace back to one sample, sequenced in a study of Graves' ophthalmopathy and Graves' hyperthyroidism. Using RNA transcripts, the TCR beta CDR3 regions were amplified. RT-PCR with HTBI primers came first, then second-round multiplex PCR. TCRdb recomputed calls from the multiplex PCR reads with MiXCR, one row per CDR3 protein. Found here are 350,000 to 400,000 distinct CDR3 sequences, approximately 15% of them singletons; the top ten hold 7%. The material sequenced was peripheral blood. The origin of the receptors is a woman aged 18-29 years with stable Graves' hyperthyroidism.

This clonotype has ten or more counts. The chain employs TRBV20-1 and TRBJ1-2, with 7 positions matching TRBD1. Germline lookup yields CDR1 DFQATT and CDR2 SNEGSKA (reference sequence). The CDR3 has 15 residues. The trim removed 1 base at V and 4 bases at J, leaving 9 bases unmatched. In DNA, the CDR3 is TGCAGTGCTAGAGCCGACAGGGTCGATCGCTATGGCTACACCTTC. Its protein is CSARADRVDRYGYTF.

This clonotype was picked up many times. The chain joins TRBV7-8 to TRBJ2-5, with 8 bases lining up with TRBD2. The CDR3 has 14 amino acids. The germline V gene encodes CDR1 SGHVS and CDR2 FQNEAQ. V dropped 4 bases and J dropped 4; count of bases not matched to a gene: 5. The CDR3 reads CASSSGRGGETQYF. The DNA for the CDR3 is TGTGCCAGCAGCTCGGGACGGGGGGGAGAGACCCAGTACTTC.

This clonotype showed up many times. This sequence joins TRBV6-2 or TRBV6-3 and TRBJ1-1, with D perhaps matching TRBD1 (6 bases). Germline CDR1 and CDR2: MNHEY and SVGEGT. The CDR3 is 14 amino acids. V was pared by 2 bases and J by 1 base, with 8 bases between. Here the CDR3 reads CASSYLQGNTEAFF. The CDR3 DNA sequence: TGTGCCAGCAGTTACCTACAGGGGAACACTGAAGCTTTCTTT.

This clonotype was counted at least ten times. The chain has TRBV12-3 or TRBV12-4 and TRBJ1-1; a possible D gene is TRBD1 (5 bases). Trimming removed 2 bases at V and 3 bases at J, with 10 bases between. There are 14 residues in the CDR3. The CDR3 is CASSLRRGDTEAFF. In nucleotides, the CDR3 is TGTGCCAGCAGTTTACGTCGAGGGGACACTGAAGCTTTCTTT.

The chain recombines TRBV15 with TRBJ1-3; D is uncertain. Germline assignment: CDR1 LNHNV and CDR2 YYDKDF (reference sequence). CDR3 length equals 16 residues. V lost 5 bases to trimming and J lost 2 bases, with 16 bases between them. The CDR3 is CATSGRYREPGNTIYF. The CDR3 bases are TGTGCCACCAGCGGGCGATACCGGGAACCTGGAAACACCATATATTTT.

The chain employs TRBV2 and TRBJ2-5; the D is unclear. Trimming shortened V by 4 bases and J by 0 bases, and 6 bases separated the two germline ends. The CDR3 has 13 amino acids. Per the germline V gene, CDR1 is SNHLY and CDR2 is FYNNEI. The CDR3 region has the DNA TGTGCCAGCAGTGTAGCCGACCAAGAGACCCAGTACTTC. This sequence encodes CASSVADQETQYF.

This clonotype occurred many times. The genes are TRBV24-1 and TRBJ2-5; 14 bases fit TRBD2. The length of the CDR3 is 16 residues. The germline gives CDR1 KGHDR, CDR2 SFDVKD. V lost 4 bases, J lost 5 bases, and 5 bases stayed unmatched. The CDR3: CATSDRLAGGGETQYF. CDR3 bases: TGTGCCACCAGTGACCGACTAGCGGGGGGGGGTGAGACCCAGTACTTC.

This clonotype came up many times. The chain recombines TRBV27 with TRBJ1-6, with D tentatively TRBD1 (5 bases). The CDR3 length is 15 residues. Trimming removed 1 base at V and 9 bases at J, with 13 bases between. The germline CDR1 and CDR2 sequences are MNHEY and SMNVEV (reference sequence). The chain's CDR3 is CASSLLAGAGSPLHF. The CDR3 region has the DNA TGTGCCAGCAGTTTATTGGCCGGGGCAGGTTCACCCCTCCACTTT.

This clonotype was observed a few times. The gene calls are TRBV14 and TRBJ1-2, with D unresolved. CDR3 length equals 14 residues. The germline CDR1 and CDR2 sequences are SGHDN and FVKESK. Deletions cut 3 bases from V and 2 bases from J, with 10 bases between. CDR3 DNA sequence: TGTGCCAGCAGCCAGACCGATAGGAACTATGGCTACACCTTC. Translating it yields CASSQTDRNYGYTF.

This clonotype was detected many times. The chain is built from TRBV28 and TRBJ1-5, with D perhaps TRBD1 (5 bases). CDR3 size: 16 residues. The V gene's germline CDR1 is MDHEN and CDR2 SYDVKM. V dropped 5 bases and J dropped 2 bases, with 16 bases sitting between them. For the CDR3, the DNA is TGTGCCAGCAGTCCGAACCTTGGGGGAGGCAATCAGCCCCAGCATTTT. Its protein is CASSPNLGGGNQPQHF.

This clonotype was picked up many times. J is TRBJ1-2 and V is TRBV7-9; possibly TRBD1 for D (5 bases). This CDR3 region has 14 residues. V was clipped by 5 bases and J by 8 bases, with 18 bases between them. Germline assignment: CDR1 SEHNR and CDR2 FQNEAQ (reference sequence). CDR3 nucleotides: TGTGCCAGCAGCACAACGGGACGCCGAAGGGGCTACACCTTC. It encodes CASSTTGRRRGYTF.

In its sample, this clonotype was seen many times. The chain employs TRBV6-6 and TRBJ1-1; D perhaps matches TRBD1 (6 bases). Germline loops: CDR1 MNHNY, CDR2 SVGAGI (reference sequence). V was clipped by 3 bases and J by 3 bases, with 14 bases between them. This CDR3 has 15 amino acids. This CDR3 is CASSYRREGDTEAFF. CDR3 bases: TGTGCCAGCAGTTATAGGAGGGAGGGGGACACTGAAGCTTTCTTT.

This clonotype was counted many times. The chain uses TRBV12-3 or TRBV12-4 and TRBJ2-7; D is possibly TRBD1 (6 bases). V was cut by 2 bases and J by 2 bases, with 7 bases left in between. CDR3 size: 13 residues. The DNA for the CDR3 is TGTGCCAGCAGTTTAACAGGGACCTACGAGCAGTACTTC. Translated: CASSLTGTYEQYF.

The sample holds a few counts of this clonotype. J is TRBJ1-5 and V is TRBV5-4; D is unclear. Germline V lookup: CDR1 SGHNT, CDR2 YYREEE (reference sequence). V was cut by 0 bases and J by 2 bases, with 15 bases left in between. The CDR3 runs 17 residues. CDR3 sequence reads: CASSLGPGDGGNQPQHF. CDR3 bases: TGTGCCAGCAGCTTGGGCCCCGGGGATGGGGGCAATCAGCCCCAGCATTTT.

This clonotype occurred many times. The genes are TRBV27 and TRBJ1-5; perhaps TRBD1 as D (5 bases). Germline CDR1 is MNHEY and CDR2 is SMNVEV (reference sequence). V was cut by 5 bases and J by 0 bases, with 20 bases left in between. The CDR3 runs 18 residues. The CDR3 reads CASSRYSLGLYSNQPQHF. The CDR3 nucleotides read TGTGCCAGCAGTCGTTATAGTTTGGGGCTTTATAGCAATCAGCCCCAGCATTTT.

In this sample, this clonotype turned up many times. CDR3 amino acids: CASSLLWTEMNSPLHF. The DNA for the CDR3 is TGTGCCAGCAGCTTATTATGGACAGAGATGAATTCACCCCTCCACTTT. The chain combines TRBV7-2 with TRBJ1-6, with TRBD1 as a possible D gene (6 bases). The V and J ends lost 2 bases and 7 bases respectively, with 15 bases between them. There are 16 residues in the CDR3. The germline CDR1 and CDR2 sequences are SGHTA and FQGNSA.

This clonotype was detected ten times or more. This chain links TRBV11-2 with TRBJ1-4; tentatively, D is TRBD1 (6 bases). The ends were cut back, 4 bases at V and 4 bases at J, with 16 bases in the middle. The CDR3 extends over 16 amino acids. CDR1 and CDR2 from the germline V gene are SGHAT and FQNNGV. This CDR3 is CASSSNPVDSNEKLFF. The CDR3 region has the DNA TGTGCCAGCAGCTCCAACCCCGTGGACAGTAATGAAAAACTGTTTTTT.

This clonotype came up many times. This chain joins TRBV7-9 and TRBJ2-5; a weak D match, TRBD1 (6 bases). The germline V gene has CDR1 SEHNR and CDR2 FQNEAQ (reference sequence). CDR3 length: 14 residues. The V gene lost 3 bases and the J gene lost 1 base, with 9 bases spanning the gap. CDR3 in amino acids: CASSFGQSQETQYF. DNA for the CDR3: TGTGCCAGCAGCTTCGGACAGTCCCAAGAGACCCAGTACTTC.

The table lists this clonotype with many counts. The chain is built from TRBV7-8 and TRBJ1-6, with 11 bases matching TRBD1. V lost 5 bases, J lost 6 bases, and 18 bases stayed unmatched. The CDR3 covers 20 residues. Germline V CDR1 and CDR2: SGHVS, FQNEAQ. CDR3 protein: CASSPEDRGRSYSINSPLHF. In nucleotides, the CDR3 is TGTGCCAGCAGCCCCGAGGACAGGGGGCGCTCCTATTCGATTAATTCACCCCTCCACTTT.

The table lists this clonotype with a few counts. The CDR3: CASSLQDDTQYF. The DNA for the CDR3 is TGTGCCAGCAGCTTACAGGATGATACGCAGTATTTT. The chain uses TRBV7-9 and TRBJ2-3, with D uncertain. The germline CDR1 and CDR2 sequences are SEHNR and FQNEAQ (reference sequence). The CDR3 totals 12 residues. V was shortened by 2 bases and J by 6 bases, with 6 bases between the two germline ends. Combining the CDR3 with reference TRBV7-9 and TRBJ2-3 gives the whole variable domain DTGVSQNPRHKITKRGQNVTFRCDPISEHNRLYWYRQTLGQGPEFLTYFQNEAQLEKSRLLSDRFSAERPKGSFSTLEIQRTEQGDSAMYLCASSLQDDTQYFGPGTRLTVL.

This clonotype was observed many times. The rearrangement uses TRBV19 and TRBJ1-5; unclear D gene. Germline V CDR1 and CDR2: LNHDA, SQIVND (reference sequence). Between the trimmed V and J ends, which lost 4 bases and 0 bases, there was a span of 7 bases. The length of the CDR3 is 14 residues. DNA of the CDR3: TGTGCCAGTAGTACCCCACCTAGCAATCAGCCCCAGCATTTT. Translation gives CASSTPPSNQPQHF.

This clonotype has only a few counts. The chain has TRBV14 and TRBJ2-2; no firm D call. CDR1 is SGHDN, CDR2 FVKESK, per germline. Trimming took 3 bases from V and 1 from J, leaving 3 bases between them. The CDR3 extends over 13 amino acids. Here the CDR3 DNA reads TGTGCCAGCAGCCACATGAACACCGGGGAGCTGTTTTTT. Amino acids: CASSHMNTGELFF.

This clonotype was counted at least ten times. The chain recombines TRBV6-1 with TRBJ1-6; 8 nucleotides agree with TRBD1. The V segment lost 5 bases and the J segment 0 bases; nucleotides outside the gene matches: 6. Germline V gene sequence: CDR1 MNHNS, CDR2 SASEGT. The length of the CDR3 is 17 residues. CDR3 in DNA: TGTGCCAGCAGTCCAGGACAGGGACTCTCCTATAATTCACCCCTCCACTTT. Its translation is CASSPGQGLSYNSPLHF.

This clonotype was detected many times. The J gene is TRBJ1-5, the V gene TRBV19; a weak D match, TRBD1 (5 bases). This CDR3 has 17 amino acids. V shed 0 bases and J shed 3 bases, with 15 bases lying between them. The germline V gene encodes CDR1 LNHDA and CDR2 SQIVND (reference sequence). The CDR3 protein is CASSIDGPGPYNQPQHF. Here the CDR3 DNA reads TGTGCCAGTAGTATAGATGGGCCGGGACCGTACAATCAGCCCCAGCATTTT.

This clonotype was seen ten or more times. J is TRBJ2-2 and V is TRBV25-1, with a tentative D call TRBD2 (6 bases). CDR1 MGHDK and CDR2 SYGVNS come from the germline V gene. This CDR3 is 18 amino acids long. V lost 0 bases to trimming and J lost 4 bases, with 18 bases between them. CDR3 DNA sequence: TGTGCCAGCAGTGAATATTTATCTATCGGGGGAGGCACCGGGGAGCTGTTTTTT. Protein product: CASSEYLSIGGGTGELFF.

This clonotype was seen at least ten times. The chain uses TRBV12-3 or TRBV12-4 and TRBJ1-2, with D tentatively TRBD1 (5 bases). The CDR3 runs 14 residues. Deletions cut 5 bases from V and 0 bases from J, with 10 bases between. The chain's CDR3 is CASSEGWANYGYTF. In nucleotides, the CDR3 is TGTGCCAGCAGTGAGGGGTGGGCTAACTATGGCTACACCTTC.